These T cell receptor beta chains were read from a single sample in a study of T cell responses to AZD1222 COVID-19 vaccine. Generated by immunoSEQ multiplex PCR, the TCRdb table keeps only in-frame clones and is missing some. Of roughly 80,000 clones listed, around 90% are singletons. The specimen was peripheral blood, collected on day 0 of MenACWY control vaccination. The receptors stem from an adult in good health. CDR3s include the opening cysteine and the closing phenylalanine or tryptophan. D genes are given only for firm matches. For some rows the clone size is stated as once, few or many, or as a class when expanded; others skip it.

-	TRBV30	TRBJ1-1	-	CARGQRNTEAFF	TGTGCCCGTGGACAGAGGAACACTGAAGCTTTCTTT
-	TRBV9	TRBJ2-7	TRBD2	CASSGTSGDEQYF	TGTGCCAGCAGCGGGACTAGCGGGGACGAGCAGTACTTC
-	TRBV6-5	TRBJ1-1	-	CASSNRVNTEAFF	TGTGCCAGCAGTAACAGGGTGAACACTGAAGCTTTCTTT
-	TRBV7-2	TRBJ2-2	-	CASSSHRGGTGELFF	TGTGCCAGCAGCTCGCACAGGGGGGGGACCGGGGAGCTGTTTTTT
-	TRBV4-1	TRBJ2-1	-	CASSQEWSYNEQFF	TGCGCCAGCAGCCAAGAGTGGAGCTACAATGAGCAGTTCTTC
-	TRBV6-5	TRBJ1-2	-	CASRTVHYGYTF	TGTGCCAGCAGGACAGTTCACTATGGCTACACCTTC
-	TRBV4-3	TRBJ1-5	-	CASSQALLEQPQHF	TGCGCCAGCAGCCAGGCCCTCCTTGAGCAGCCCCAGCATTTT
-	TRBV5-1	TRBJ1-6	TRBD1	CASSWTGNDASPLHF	TGCGCCAGCAGCTGGACAGGGAACGACGCATCACCCCTCCACTTT
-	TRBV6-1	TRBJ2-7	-	CASSEGVLGLGYEQYF	TGTGCCAGCAGTGAAGGGGTTTTGGGGTTAGGCTACGAGCAGTACTTC
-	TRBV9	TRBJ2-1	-	CASSPGLLDEQFF	TGTGCCAGCAGCCCGGGACTTCTGGATGAGCAGTTCTTC
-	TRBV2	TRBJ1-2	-	CASGSYGYTF	TGTGCCAGCGGCAGTTATGGCTACACCTTC
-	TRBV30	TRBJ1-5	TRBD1	CAWSEGAPQPQHF	TGTGCCTGGAGTGAGGGGGCCCCTCAGCCCCAGCATTTT
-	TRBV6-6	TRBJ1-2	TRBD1	CASRDPGTDGYTF	TGTGCCAGCCGTGACCCAGGGACAGATGGCTACACCTTC
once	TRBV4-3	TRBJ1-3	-	CASSQDMADSSGNTIYF	TGCGCCAGCAGCCAAGATATGGCGGACAGCTCTGGAAACACCATATATTTT
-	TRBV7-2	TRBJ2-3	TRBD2	CASSPGGGQSTDTQYF	TGTGCCAGCAGCCCTGGCGGGGGGCAAAGCACAGATACGCAGTATTTT
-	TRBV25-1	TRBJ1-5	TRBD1	CASSPPGTGQPQHF	TGTGCCAGCAGTCCACCCGGGACAGGACAGCCCCAGCATTTT
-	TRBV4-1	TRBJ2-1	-	CASSLEQGYNEQFF	TGCGCCAGCAGCCTTGAACAGGGTTACAATGAGCAGTTCTTC
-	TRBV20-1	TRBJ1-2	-	CSVGGYYGYTF	TGCAGTGTCGGGGGCTACTATGGCTACACCTTC
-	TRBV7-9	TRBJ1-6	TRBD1	CASSLLGQPNSPLHF	TGTGCCAGCAGCCTACTGGGACAGCCTAATTCACCCCTCCACTTT
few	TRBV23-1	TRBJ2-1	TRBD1	CASSPGQGYLYNEQFF	TGCGCCAGCAGTCCGGGACAGGGGTACCTTTACAATGAGCAGTTCTTC
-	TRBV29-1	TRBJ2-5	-	CSVAFMGRQEAQYF	TGCAGCGTCGCTTTTATGGGGCGACAGGAGGCCCAGTACTTC
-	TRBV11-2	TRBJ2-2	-	CASSPEAPGHANTGELFF	TGTGCCAGCAGCCCCGAGGCTCCGGGACATGCGAACACCGGGGAGCTGTTTTTT
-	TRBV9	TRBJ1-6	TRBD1	CASSVGGTDYNSPLHF	TGTGCCAGCAGCGTAGGTGGGACAGACTATAATTCACCCCTCCACTTT
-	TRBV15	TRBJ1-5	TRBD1	CATSWTGNQPQHF	TGTGCCACCAGCTGGACAGGGAATCAGCCCCAGCATTTT
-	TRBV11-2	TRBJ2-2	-	CASSPDRNTGELFF	TGTGCCAGCAGCCCCGACCGGAACACCGGGGAGCTGTTTTTT
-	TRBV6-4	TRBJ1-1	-	CASSDSAENTEAFF	TGTGCCAGCAGTGACTCGGCAGAGAACACTGAAGCTTTCTTT
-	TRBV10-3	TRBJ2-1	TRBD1	CAISAWGTGGDEQFF	TGTGCCATCAGCGCTTGGGGGACAGGGGGCGATGAGCAGTTCTTC
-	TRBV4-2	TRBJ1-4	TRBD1	CASSQTGSNEKLFF	TGTGCCAGCAGCCAGACAGGGAGTAATGAAAAACTGTTTTTT
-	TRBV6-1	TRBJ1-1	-	CASSEWRGGWSAFF	TGTGCCAGCAGTGAATGGAGGGGGGGCTGGTCGGCTTTCTTT
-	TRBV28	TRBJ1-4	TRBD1	CASSTRATGEIRKLFF	TGTGCCAGCAGTACCCGCGCGACAGGGGAGATTCGAAAACTGTTTTTT
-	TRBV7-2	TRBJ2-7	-	CASSLSGSGYEQYF	TGTGCCAGCAGCTTGTCAGGGTCGGGCTACGAGCAGTACTTC
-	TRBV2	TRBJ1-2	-	CASNHGGGANYGYTF	TGTGCCAGCAATCATGGGGGTGGTGCTAACTATGGCTACACCTTC
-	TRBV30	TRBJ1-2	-	CASEGGGGYTF	TGTGCCTCTGAGGGGGGAGGAGGCTACACCTTC
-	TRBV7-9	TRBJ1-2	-	CASTYPPPKTNYGYTF	TGTGCCAGCACCTATCCTCCCCCAAAAACTAACTATGGCTACACCTTC
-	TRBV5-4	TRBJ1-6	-	CASSSGNSPLHF	TGTGCCAGCAGCTCCGGGAATTCACCCCTCCACTTT
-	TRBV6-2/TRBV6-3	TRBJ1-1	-	CASSYRDTEAFF	TGTGCCAGCAGTTACAGGGACACTGAAGCTTTCTTT
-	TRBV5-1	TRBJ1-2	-	CASSSVGGYGYTF	TGCGCCAGCAGCTCGGTAGGGGGTTATGGCTACACCTTC
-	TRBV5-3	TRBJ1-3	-	CARSLGRLEPSGNTIYF	TGTGCCAGAAGCCTGGGGCGGTTAGAGCCCTCTGGAAACACCATATATTTT
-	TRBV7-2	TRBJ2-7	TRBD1	CASSFDRGSSYEQYF	TGTGCCAGCAGCTTTGACAGGGGAAGCTCCTACGAGCAGTACTTC
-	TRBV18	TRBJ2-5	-	CASSPPRAETQYF	TGTGCCAGCTCACCACCCAGGGCAGAGACCCAGTACTTC
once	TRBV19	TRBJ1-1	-	CASTPRGGFTEAFF	TGTGCCAGTACCCCTCGCGGGGGGTTCACTGAAGCTTTCTTT
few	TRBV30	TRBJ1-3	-	CAWGPRVSGNTIYF	TGTGCCTGGGGCCCTAGGGTCTCTGGAAACACCATATATTTT